This passage covers 27 T cell receptor beta chains from one sample sequenced in a study of vaccination and CD4 T cells after COVID-19. These receptors have no known antigen. Stated time point: late sampling 161 to 241 days after vaccination in a few convalescent patients. Treatment given: 10-day PBMC culture with coronavirus spike peptide pools or control peptides (ViraFEST assay). Cultured CD4+ T cell DNA underwent sequencing with the Oncomine TCR Beta short-read assay. A single record per CDR3 protein comes from TCRdb applying MiXCR to the PCR reads. Of some 23,000 distinct CDR3 sequences in the sample, around 46% were seen once. Source: CD4+ T cells from blood, cultured in vitro, taken about 7 months after SARS-CoV-2 vaccination. The receptors here all came from a human donor who had recovered from COVID-19.

The genes are TRBV19 and TRBJ2-3; the D call may be TRBD1 or TRBD2 (5 bases each). The CDR3 loop spans 13 amino acids. V lost 3 bases to trimming and J lost 5 bases, with 9 bases between them. Germline-derived CDR1 and CDR2 are LNHDA and SQIVND (reference sequence). The CDR3 here is CASSMGVQDTQYF. CDR3 in DNA: TGTGCCAGTAGTATGGGGGTTCAAGATACGCAGTATTTT.

This clonotype occurred a few times. The chain employs TRBV20-1 and TRBJ1-2; D may be TRBD1 (6 bases). This CDR3 comprises 15 residues. V was shortened by 3 bases and J by 0 bases, with 14 bases between the two germline ends. From germline, CDR1 is DFQATT and CDR2 SNEGSKA (reference sequence). The CDR3 DNA is TGCAGTGCTAGGGACCAGGGGATAGCTAACTATGGCTACACCTTC. Its protein is CSARDQGIANYGYTF.

The V and J genes are TRBV18 and TRBJ2-1; D remains unclear. V lost 3 bases, J lost 9 bases, and 9 bases lay in between. Germline values: CDR1 KGHSH, CDR2 LQKENI. This CDR3 contains 12 residues. Written as DNA, the CDR3 is TGTGCCAGCTCACCGTCATCGGGTGAGCAGTTCTTC. Its protein product is CASSPSSGEQFF.

The chain combines TRBV7-8 with TRBJ2-5; D is unclear. Trimming pared 5 bases from V and 2 bases from J, leaving 18 bases between. CDR3 length: 16 amino acids. Germline V lookup: CDR1 SGHVS, CDR2 FQNEAQ. This CDR3 is CASSPSGSFLQETQYF. CDR3 bases: TGTGCCAGCAGCCCGTCGGGCAGTTTTCTTCAAGAGACCCAGTACTTC.

The rearrangement uses TRBV27 and TRBJ1-5; D may be TRBD1 (5 bases). The CDR3 runs to 15 residues. V was clipped by 5 bases and J by 4 bases, with 15 bases between them. Germline assignment: CDR1 MNHEY and CDR2 SMNVEV (reference sequence). The CDR3 sequence is CASSLGGVRNQPQHF. The CDR3 region has the DNA TGTGCCAGCAGTCTGGGGGGGGTGAGGAATCAGCCCCAGCATTTT.

V gene TRBV11-1 combines with J gene TRBJ2-5; D unclear. V was shortened by 4 bases and J by 1 base, with 7 bases between the two germline ends. CDR3 length: 13 amino acids. CDR1 is SGHAT and CDR2 is FQDESV in the germline V gene (reference sequence). CDR3: CASSWIGQETQYF. The CDR3 coding sequence is TGTGCCAGCAGCTGGATCGGCCAAGAGACCCAGTACTTC.

This chain connects TRBV19 to TRBJ2-5, with D possibly matching TRBD1 (7 bases). CDR3 size: 15 residues. Trimming left V 6 bases short and J 5 bases short, with 19 bases between. Germline V gene lookup returns CDR1 LNHDA and CDR2 SQIVND (reference sequence). CDR3 protein: CASSDRGTEAETQYF. Here the CDR3 DNA reads TGTGCCAGTAGCGATCGGGGGACAGAAGCTGAGACCCAGTACTTC.

This sequence joins TRBV27 and TRBJ1-1; weak D call: TRBD1 (6 bases). V lost 3 bases and J 6 bases, leaving 17 bases between the germline ends. Looked up from germline, CDR1 is MNHEY and CDR2 is SMNVEV (reference sequence). The CDR3 covers 15 residues. CDR3 region: CASSLRPQGIAEAFF. The CDR3 nucleotides are TGTGCCAGCAGTTTGAGGCCCCAGGGGATCGCTGAAGCTTTCTTT.

This chain connects TRBV20-1 to TRBJ2-7; D may be TRBD1 (5 bases). V dropped 0 bases and J dropped 6 bases, with 6 bases sitting between them. CDR1 DFQATT and CDR2 SNEGSKA come from the germline V gene (reference sequence). The CDR3 contains 11 residues. The CDR3 region has the DNA TGCAGTGCTAGAGATGACAGCGAGCAGTACTTC. Its translation is CSARDDSEQYF.

The rearrangement links TRBV7-2 to TRBJ2-7, with 11 nucleotides matching TRBD2. After removal of 5 bases from V and 6 bases from J, the junction contained 6 bases not matched to a gene. This CDR3 is built from 14 residues. Per germline, CDR1 SGHTA and CDR2 FQGNSA. The CDR3 is CASSRRSGRGEQYF. The CDR3 nucleotides are TGTGCCAGCAGCCGCCGTAGCGGGAGGGGCGAGCAGTACTTC.

The rearrangement joins TRBV20-1 to TRBJ2-7; 11 nucleotides align to TRBD2. V lost 6 bases, J lost 1 base, and 11 bases stayed unmatched. CDR3 length: 16 residues. The germline gives CDR1 DFQATT, CDR2 SNEGSKA (reference sequence). The CDR3 nucleotides are TGCAGTGCAACCAGGACTAGCGGGCCGATGTCCTACGAGCAGTACTTC. Translated: CSATRTSGPMSYEQYF.

This clonotype was seen once. The chain combines TRBV6-1 with TRBJ1-1; 7 bases map to TRBD1. Germline V gene sequence: CDR1 MNHNS, CDR2 SASEGT. The ends lost 7 bases at V and 5 bases at J; junction bases unmatched: 7. The CDR3 contains 13 residues. CDR3 region: CASTSTQGTEAFF. DNA of the CDR3: TGTGCCAGCACAAGCACACAGGGGACTGAAGCTTTCTTT.

This clonotype was found a few times. V usage is TRBV20-1 and J usage is TRBJ2-5, with 9 nucleotides matching TRBD2. The CDR3 contains 13 residues. The junction had 5 bases not matched to a gene; V was cut back by 5 bases and J by 4 bases. From germline, CDR1 is DFQATT and CDR2 SNEGSKA (reference sequence). Here the CDR3 reads CSAVSGSGETQYF. The CDR3, as DNA: TGCAGTGCTGTTAGCGGGAGTGGAGAGACCCAGTACTTC.

This clonotype was observed a few times. J is TRBJ2-5 and V is TRBV5-1; 15 nucleotides align to TRBD2. Germline assignment: CDR1 SGHRS and CDR2 YFSETQ. After removal of 4 bases from V and 5 bases from J, the junction contained 3 bases not matched to a gene. The CDR3 runs 15 residues. Written as DNA, the CDR3 is TGCGCCAGCAGCCTCGGACTAGCGGGGGGGGAGACCCAGTACTTC. As protein: CASSLGLAGGETQYF.

There are a few counts of this clonotype. CDR3 nucleotide sequence: TGTGCCAGCAGCTCCCGACGGAGCGGATCCTACGAGCAGTACTTC. Translation gives CASSSRRSGSYEQYF. The chain couples TRBV7-2 to TRBJ2-7, with a possible D match to TRBD2 (5 bases). This CDR3 has 15 amino acids. The germline V and J ends were trimmed by 4 bases and 1 base, with 14 bases remaining between them. Germline assignment: CDR1 SGHTA and CDR2 FQGNSA. The whole variable domain, filled in from reference TRBV7-2 and TRBJ2-7, reads GAGVSQSPSNKVTEKGKDVELRCDPISGHTALYWYRQSLGQGLEFLIYFQGNSAPDKSGLPSDRFSAERTGGSVSTLTIQRTQQEDSAVYLCASSSRRSGSYEQYFGPGTRLTVT.

This clonotype was observed a few times. This chain uses TRBV7-3 with TRBJ2-3; unclear D gene. Germline lookup yields CDR1 SGHTA and CDR2 FQGTGA. V gave up 2 bases and J gave up 9 bases, with 12 bases separating them. The CDR3 totals 13 residues. In DNA, the CDR3 is TGTGCCAGCAGCTTATATATCAGGCAAACGCAGTATTTT. Its protein is CASSLYIRQTQYF.

The chain has TRBV7-2 and TRBJ2-7, with 13 bases aligning to TRBD2. Germline V gene sequence: CDR1 SGHTA, CDR2 FQGNSA. This CDR3 region has 15 residues. Trimming at V came to 7 bases and at J to 7 bases, leaving 10 bases not matched to a gene. CDR3 DNA: TGTGCCAGCACTTTAGGGACTAGCGGGACGAGGGAGCAGTACTTC. Translating it yields CASTLGTSGTREQYF.

The chain uses TRBV10-3 and TRBJ2-5; D unclear. CDR3 size: 13 residues. V shed 3 bases and J shed 2 bases, with 7 bases lying between them. CDR1 and CDR2 from the germline V gene are ENHRY and SYGVKD. The CDR3 coding sequence is TGTGCCATCAGTGATGACACGCAAGAGACCCAGTACTTC. Protein sequence: CAISDDTQETQYF.

This chain joins TRBV24-1 and TRBJ1-2; D is perhaps TRBD1 (6 bases). V was trimmed by 3 bases and J by 4 bases, leaving 17 bases between them. Germline V gives CDR1 KGHDR, CDR2 SFDVKD. The CDR3 spans 16 residues. The CDR3 DNA is TGTGCCACCAGTGATCCATCGACGGACAGCCGCTATGGCTACACCTTC. Translating gives CATSDPSTDSRYGYTF.

The rearrangement joins TRBV20-1 to TRBJ2-3; 8 bases match TRBD2. The trim removed 6 bases at V and 6 bases at J, leaving 17 bases unmatched. Germline CDR1 is DFQATT and CDR2 is SNEGSKA (reference sequence). The CDR3 consists of 16 residues. CDR3 DNA: TGCAGTGCCACCCCCGGGGAAAGCGGGAGCCTGGATACGCAGTATTTT. Its translation: CSATPGESGSLDTQYF.

V usage is TRBV7-2 and J usage is TRBJ2-5; unclear D gene. The CDR3 sequence is 14 residues long. Trimming shortened V by 2 bases and J by 4 bases, and 11 bases separated the two germline ends. Per germline, CDR1 SGHTA and CDR2 FQGNSA. As DNA, the CDR3 is TGTGCCAGCAGCTTAATCGGGCAACGAGAGACCCAGTACTTC. Translation gives CASSLIGQRETQYF.

This clonotype was seen a handful of times. V and J are TRBV27 and TRBJ2-5, with 9 bases matching TRBD2. The CDR3 sequence is 14 residues long. The germline gives CDR1 MNHEY, CDR2 SMNVEV (reference sequence). Losses at the gene ends were 3 bases for V and 5 bases for J; bases not matched to a gene: 4. CDR3 nucleotides: TGTGCCAGCAGTTTCAGCGGGAGGATGGAGACCCAGTACTTC. This encodes CASSFSGRMETQYF.

This clonotype was recorded a few times. The chain recombines TRBV20-1 with TRBJ1-2, with TRBD1 matching 7 bases. The V segment lost 1 base and the J segment 3 bases; nucleotides outside the gene matches: 2. The CDR3 length is 13 residues. Per the germline V gene, CDR1 is DFQATT and CDR2 is SNEGSKA (reference sequence). The CDR3 DNA sequence: TGCAGTGCTAGAGGGCAGGGGGACTATGGCTACACCTTC. Translated: CSARGQGDYGYTF.

This clonotype has just a few counts. This chain joins TRBV19 and TRBJ1-5, with D perhaps TRBD1 (5 bases). Trimming took 5 bases from V and 6 from J, leaving 17 bases between them. CDR1 and CDR2 from the germline V gene are LNHDA and SQIVND (reference sequence). The CDR3 length is 15 residues. CDR3 bases: TGTGCCAGTAGTCCCAAGATCGATGGGACTCAGCCCCAGCATTTT. This codes for CASSPKIDGTQPQHF.

This clonotype was counted a few times. The rearrangement links TRBV7-8 to TRBJ2-5, with 7 bases fitting TRBD1. With V trimmed by 1 base and J by 3 bases, 5 bases remained unmatched. CDR1 is SGHVS, CDR2 FQNEAQ, per germline. The CDR3 has 15 residues. For the CDR3, the DNA is TGTGCCAGCAGCTTAGGCGACAGGGTAAAAGAGACCCAGTACTTC. Its translation is CASSLGDRVKETQYF.

The J gene is TRBJ2-7, the V gene TRBV4-1; 10 bases line up with TRBD1. Germline loops: CDR1 MGHRA, CDR2 YSYEKL. V lost 4 bases and J lost 2; bases outside the gene matches: 8. This CDR3 region has 16 residues. CDR3 bases: TGCGCCAGCAGCCGAAGGGGGGGGACAGGGGCCTACGAGCAGTACTTC. Translation gives CASSRRGGTGAYEQYF.

This clonotype was detected a few times. V and J are TRBV19 and TRBJ2-4; TRBD2 aligns across 13 bases. The CDR3 is made up of 15 amino acids. The V gene's germline CDR1 is LNHDA and CDR2 SQIVND (reference sequence). Germline trimming cut 6 bases from V and 8 bases from J; bases unmatched to any gene: 7. CDR3: CASRTVGTSGDIQYF. CDR3 in DNA: TGTGCCAGTAGAACGGTAGGGACTAGCGGGGACATTCAGTACTTC.